The 27 T cell receptor beta chains below come from one sample, sequenced in a study of cytomegalovirus exposure and HLA in healthy donors. Primers: 60 Vbeta forward and 13 Jbeta reverse. Profiled with immunoSEQ multiplex PCR; TCRdb holds only in-frame clones, not every one. The table shows about 57,000 clones, with under 85% occurring only once. Material for sequencing was PBMCs. The source is a woman aged 30 to 39 in good health and CMV-seronegative.

On this clone itself: The sample has other DNA sequences that encode this CDR3 too. The rearrangement links TRBV30 to TRBJ1-2; D call uncertain. CDR1 and CDR2 from the germline V gene are GTSNPN and SVGIG (reference sequence). Trimming cost V 1 base and J 2 bases, with 5 bases left between them. This CDR3 has 12 amino acids. This CDR3 is CAWSAGNYGYTF. The CDR3 nucleotides are TGTGCCTGGAGTGCAGGAAACTATGGCTACACCTTC.

The V and J genes are TRBV7-9 and TRBJ2-2; 10 bases line up with TRBD2. Germline V gene sequence: CDR1 SEHNR, CDR2 FQNEAQ (reference sequence). The CDR3 is 17 amino acids. Losses at the gene ends were 1 base for V and 7 bases for J; bases not matched to a gene: 9. CDR3 nucleotides: TGTGCCAGCAGCTTAGGCACTAGCGGGGCGTTCGGCGGGGAGCTGTTTTTT. Residues: CASSLGTSGAFGGELFF.

The rearrangement uses TRBV5-1 and TRBJ2-6, with TRBD1 identical over 8 bases. The CDR3 extends over 17 amino acids. CDR1 and CDR2 (germline): SGHRS, YFSETQ. The V and J ends lost 5 bases and 1 base, in that order; junction bases with no gene match: 8. CDR3 nucleotides: TGCGCCAGCAGGCTGGACAGGGCGGCGTCTGGGGCCAACGTCCTGACTTTC. Translation gives CASRLDRAASGANVLTF.

The chain is built from TRBV11-2 and TRBJ2-1; 9 nucleotides match TRBD2. V trimming: 2 bases; J trimming: 3 bases; junction bases outside the gene matches: 2. The V gene's germline CDR1 is SGHAT and CDR2 FQNNGV. The CDR3 has 15 residues. CDR3 in DNA: TGTGCCAGCAGCTTAAATAGCGGGGGCTACAATGAGCAGTTCTTC. Residues: CASSLNSGGYNEQFF. The complete variable domain, with remaining parts taken from reference TRBV11-2 and TRBJ2-1, reads EAGVAQSPRYKIIEKRQSVAFWCNPISGHATLYWYQQILGQGPKLLIQFQNNGVVDDSQLPKDRFSAERLKGVDSTLKIQPAKLEDSAVYLCASSLNSGGYNEQFFGPGTRLTVL.

This clone was found a few times. The rearrangement links TRBV5-1 to TRBJ2-1; TRBD2 agrees at 12 bases. This CDR3 has 16 amino acids. Germline V gene data show CDR1 as SGHRS and CDR2 as YFSETQ. Unmatched junction bases numbered 5, after V lost 4 bases and J lost 3 bases. The CDR3 loop reads CASSLGLAGNYNEQFF. Here the CDR3 DNA reads TGCGCCAGCAGCCTGGGACTAGCGGGTAACTACAATGAGCAGTTCTTC.

The chain combines TRBV6-6 with TRBJ2-1, with D maybe TRBD2 (5 bases). The CDR3 runs to 15 residues. With 0 bases removed from V and 6 bases from J, the gap between germline ends came to 12 bases. Per germline, CDR1 MNHNY and CDR2 SVGAGI (reference sequence). In DNA, the CDR3 is TGTGCCAGCAGTTACTCGATGGTGGGAGCCAATGAGCAGTTCTTC. Protein sequence: CASSYSMVGANEQFF.

The J gene is TRBJ2-1, the V gene TRBV11-1, with 7 bases identical to TRBD1. Germline V gene lookup returns CDR1 SGHAT and CDR2 FQDESV (reference sequence). The length of the CDR3 is 15 residues. Unmatched junction bases numbered 10, after V lost 5 bases and J lost 6 bases. The CDR3 loop reads CASSETWTGLNEQFF. The CDR3 coding sequence is TGTGCCAGCAGCGAAACATGGACAGGCCTCAATGAGCAGTTCTTC. The complete variable domain, with remaining parts taken from reference TRBV11-1 and TRBJ2-1, reads EAEVAQSPRYKITEKSQAVAFWCDPISGHATLYWYRQILGQGPELLVQFQDESVVDDSQLPKDRFSAERLKGVDSTLKIQPAELGDSAMYLCASSETWTGLNEQFFGPGTRLTVL.

The V call is TRBV7-2, the J call TRBJ2-5, with 10 bases aligning to TRBD2. This CDR3 region has 15 residues. Germline lookup yields CDR1 SGHTA and CDR2 FQGNSA. The V and J ends lost 6 bases and 2 bases, in that order; junction bases with no gene match: 6. As DNA, the CDR3 is TGTGCCAGCAGTCGTAGCGGGGGGTTACAAGAGACCCAGTACTTC. It is translated as CASSRSGGLQETQYF.

This clone was seen more than once but under ten times. The chain is built from TRBV11-2 and TRBJ1-1; the D gene is possibly TRBD1 (6 bases). The CDR3 is made up of 15 amino acids. The V gene's germline CDR1 is SGHAT and CDR2 FQNNGV. Trimming removed 0 bases from V and 4 bases from J, with 12 bases in between. The CDR3 DNA is TGTGCCAGCAGCTTAGATCAGGGGTTGAGCACTGAAGCTTTCTTT. It encodes CASSLDQGLSTEAFF.

This clone was observed a few times. V and J are TRBV11-2 and TRBJ2-5; 13 nucleotides match TRBD2. The ends lost 0 bases at V and 4 bases at J; junction bases unmatched: 5. CDR1 and CDR2 (germline): SGHAT, FQNNGV. The CDR3 is 17 residues long. CDR3 sequence: CASSLEGLAGVRETQYF. CDR3 in DNA: TGTGCCAGCAGCTTAGAAGGACTAGCGGGGGTGAGAGAGACCCAGTACTTC.

This clone was counted a single time. Germline is not matched at one junction end, which may reflect a read error. This rearrangement joins TRBV20-1 to TRBJ2-5; unclear D gene. This CDR3 has 11 residues. CDR1 and CDR2 from the germline V gene are DFQATT and SNEGSKA (reference sequence). The CDR3 loop is CSGRDSKTQYF. DNA of the CDR3: TGCAGTGGTAGAGATTCCAAGACCCAGTACTTC.

The chain joins TRBV4-2 to TRBJ2-1, with 12 positions matching TRBD2. Losses at the gene ends were 1 base for V and 4 bases for J; bases not matched to a gene: 5. In germline, CDR1 is LGHNA, CDR2 YNFKEQ. This CDR3 region has 17 residues. The CDR3 region is CASSQATGTSGYNEQFF. Here the CDR3 DNA reads TGTGCCAGCAGCCAAGCGACCGGGACTAGCGGGTACAATGAGCAGTTCTTC.

The V and J genes are TRBV21-1 and TRBJ2-4; TRBD2 was called by the table and not checked on the DNA. TRBV21-1 is recorded as a pseudogene. The CDR3 is 18 amino acids. The CDR3 nucleotides read TGTGCCAGCAGCAAAGCCGGAGGTCCTAGCCGAGCCAAAAACATTCAGTACTTC. It translates to CASSKAGGPSRAKNIQYF.

V and J are TRBV10-1 and TRBJ2-1; 11 nucleotides agree with TRBD1. Looked up from germline, CDR1 is WNHNN and CDR2 is SYGVQD (reference sequence). The CDR3 length is 15 residues. V was pared by 4 bases and J by 8 bases, with 7 bases of the junction left unmatched. The CDR3 here is CASSGGQGANDEQFF. The CDR3 nucleotides are TGCGCCAGCAGTGGTGGACAGGGGGCAAATGATGAGCAGTTCTTC.

V usage is TRBV4-3 and J usage is TRBJ2-7; 9 nucleotides line up with TRBD1. Germline assignment: CDR1 LGHNA and CDR2 YSLEER. The ends lost 3 bases at V and 5 bases at J; junction bases unmatched: 8. The CDR3 loop spans 15 amino acids. In nucleotides, the CDR3 is TGCGCCAGCAGCCAGATTGGGACAGGGTCGGACGAGCAGTACTTC. Protein: CASSQIGTGSDEQYF.

The chain recombines TRBV2 with TRBJ2-5, with 8 bases identical to TRBD1. V trimming: 8 bases; J trimming: 0 bases; junction bases outside the gene matches: 5. Germline CDR1 is SNHLY and CDR2 is FYNNEI. This CDR3 spans 14 amino acids. CDR3 in DNA: TGTGCCAGCGGGAGGACAGGGTACCAAGAGACCCAGTACTTC. Translating it yields CASGRTGYQETQYF.

This sequence joins TRBV4-3 and TRBJ1-1; 10 bases are shared with TRBD1. The CDR3 has 18 amino acids. Germline CDR1 LGHNA, CDR2 YSLEER. The junction had 7 bases not matched to a gene; V was cut back by 0 bases and J by 0 bases. DNA of the CDR3: TGCGCCAGCAGCCAAGATACCGGGACAGGGGATATGAACACTGAAGCTTTCTTT. Translation gives CASSQDTGTGDMNTEAFF.

This clone was counted a single time. The chain links TRBV7-2 to TRBJ2-5; 7 nucleotides align to TRBD1. J gave up 5 bases and V 1 base, and 10 bases lay outside the gene matches. The germline gives CDR1 SGHTA, CDR2 FQGNSA. CDR3 length equals 16 residues. The CDR3 bases are TGTGCCAGCAGCTTAGGGGTAGGGGGCAAAAAGGAGACCCAGTACTTC. Translating it yields CASSLGVGGKKETQYF.

This clone was seen a few times. The chain joins TRBV27 to TRBJ1-1, with D unresolved. The V end lost 2 bases, the J end lost 1 base, and 14 bases lay between the germline ends. The CDR3 contains 16 residues. Germline-derived CDR1 and CDR2 are MNHEY and SMNVEV (reference sequence). CDR3 sequence reads: CASSLLWGGWNTEAFF. Here the CDR3 DNA reads TGTGCCAGCAGTTTACTCTGGGGAGGGTGGAACACTGAAGCTTTCTTT.

The chain uses TRBV19 and TRBJ2-2, with 11 nucleotides matching TRBD1. The CDR3 length is 17 residues. The V segment lost 1 base and the J segment 1 base; nucleotides outside the gene matches: 2. CDR1 LNHDA and CDR2 SQIVND come from the germline V gene (reference sequence). The CDR3 DNA reads TGTGCCAGTAGTATAGCGGGACAGGGGGTGAACACCGGGGAGCTGTTTTTT. As protein: CASSIAGQGVNTGELFF.

The chain uses TRBV4-3 and TRBJ2-6; D not certain. The V end was cut by 1 base, the J end by 0 bases, with 10 bases between. CDR1 is LGHNA, CDR2 YSLEER, per germline. The CDR3 length is 17 residues. CDR3 bases: TGCGCCAGCAGCCAAGGTTTCGAGAGCTCTGGGGCCAACGTCCTGACTTTC. As protein: CASSQGFESSGANVLTF.

This clone appeared a few times. The chain recombines TRBV5-1 with TRBJ1-1, with 8 bases aligning to TRBD1. CDR3 size: 15 residues. Per the germline V gene, CDR1 is SGHRS and CDR2 is YFSETQ. V shed 0 bases and J 6 bases; nucleotides not matched to a gene: 7. The CDR3 region has the DNA TGCGCCAGCAGCTTGGCCGGGGACAGGCTCTCTGAAGCTTTCTTT. Translation gives CASSLAGDRLSEAFF. Full variable domain (rest looked up from reference TRBV5-1 and TRBJ1-1): KAGVTQTPRYLIKTRGQQVTLSCSPISGHRSVSWYQQTPGQGLQFLFEYFSETQRNKGNFPGRFSGRQFSNSRSEMNVSTLELGDSALYLCASSLAGDRLSEAFFGQGTRLTVV.

The genes are TRBV5-5 and TRBJ2-2; D not certain. Germline-derived CDR1 and CDR2 are SGHKS and YYEKEE (reference sequence). Trimming stripped 0 bases from V and 2 bases from J, with 8 bases between. CDR3 length equals 15 residues. The chain's CDR3 is CASSLGRLNTGELFF. The DNA of the CDR3 is TGTGCCAGCAGCTTGGGCAGATTAAACACCGGGGAGCTGTTTTTT.

This clone came up once. The V call is TRBV19, the J call TRBJ1-1, with TRBD1 identical over 9 bases. Germline V gene lookup returns CDR1 LNHDA and CDR2 SQIVND (reference sequence). The V segment lost 7 bases and the J segment 4 bases; nucleotides outside the gene matches: 7. This CDR3 has 14 residues. CDR3 region: CASTPTGGSTEAFF. The CDR3 DNA reads as TGTGCCAGTACCCCGACAGGGGGTTCCACTGAAGCTTTCTTT. Based on the CDR3 plus reference TRBV19 and TRBJ1-1, the full variable domain is DGGITQSPKYLFRKEGQNVTLSCEQNLNHDAMYWYRQDPGQGLRLIYYSQIVNDFQKGDIAEGYSVSREKKESFPLTVTSAQKNPTAFYLCASTPTGGSTEAFFGQGTRLTVV.

The gene calls are TRBV9 and TRBJ2-3; D is perhaps TRBD1 (6 bases). The germline CDR1 and CDR2 sequences are SGDLS and YYNGEE. Trimming removed 4 bases at V and 3 bases at J, with 12 bases between. CDR3 length equals 14 residues. The chain's CDR3 is CASSPTTGTDTQYF. The CDR3 coding sequence is TGTGCCAGCAGCCCTACGACAGGTACAGATACGCAGTATTTT.

The CDR3 DNA reads as TGTGCCAGCAGTGAAACTAATACGCAGTATTTT. This translates into CASSETNTQYF. The rearrangement joins TRBV2 to TRBJ2-3; D ambiguous. Germline V lookup: CDR1 SNHLY, CDR2 FYNNEI. The CDR3 is made up of 11 amino acids. Trimming took off 2 bases at V and 7 bases at J, with 4 bases between the two ends.

This clone has a single count. The chain combines TRBV11-3 with TRBJ2-3; no clear D. The V end was cut by 2 bases, the J end by 1 base, with 4 bases between. The CDR3 contains 13 residues. Per the germline V gene, CDR1 is SGHNT and CDR2 is YENEEA. CDR3: CASSLSRTDTQYF. The CDR3 nucleotides are TGTGCCAGCAGCTTAAGCCGCACAGATACGCAGTATTTT.